These T cell receptor beta chains were read from a single sample in a study of identical twins' blood T cells. TCRdb analysed the 5' RACE reads with MiXCR anew, one entry per CDR3 protein. There are 350,000 to 400,000 distinct CDR3 sequences in the sample; roughly 31% occur only once, and about 6% lies in the top ten. The specimen sequenced was PBMCs. These receptors all come from a woman aged 18-49 years in good health. CDR3s include the opening cysteine and the closing phenylalanine or tryptophan. A D gene is named only where the DNA matches it firmly. Clone sizes are given selectively: once, few, many, or a class where the clone is expanded.

TRBV20-1	.	.	TRBJ2-5	CSARNSRDLNRETQYF	TGCAGTGCTAGAAACTCCCGGGACCTGAATAGGGAGACCCAGTACTTC
TRBV5-1	.	.	TRBJ2-3	CASSLASREDTQYF	TGCGCCAGCAGCTTGGCTTCGAGGGAAGATACGCAGTATTTT
TRBV11-1	.	TRBD1	TRBJ1-1	CASSNRKGATKAFF	TGTGCCAGCAGCAACCGGAAGGGGGCGACTAAAGCTTTCTTT
TRBV7-9	few	TRBD1	TRBJ1-2	CASSLYRGYGYTF	TGTGCCAGCAGCCTCTACAGGGGCTATGGCTACACCTTC
TRBV6-1	few	.	TRBJ1-5	CASSVGTEAAQPQHF	TGTGCCAGCAGTGTTGGGACGGAAGCAGCTCAGCCCCAGCATTTT
TRBV10-3	few	.	TRBJ1-1	CAISRGSWNTEAFF	TGTGCCATCAGCCGGGGGAGCTGGAACACTGAAGCTTTCTTT
TRBV2	many	.	TRBJ1-3	CASSGNTIYF	TGTGCCAGCAGTGGAAACACCATATATTTT
TRBV10-3	few	TRBD2	TRBJ2-3	CAISGGLAVVDTQYF	TGTGCCATCAGTGGGGGACTAGCGGTGGTAGATACGCAGTATTTT
TRBV6-2/TRBV6-3	many	TRBD2	TRBJ2-2	CASNFSPLAGGENGELFF	TGTGCCAGCAACTTCTCTCCGCTAGCGGGAGGGGAAAACGGGGAGCTGTTTTTT
TRBV20-1	few	TRBD1	TRBJ2-3	CSATEASRGPDTQYF	TGCAGTGCTACCGAGGCTAGCAGGGGGCCAGATACGCAGTATTTT
TRBV9	.	.	TRBJ2-7	CASSGSGEGYEQYF	TGTGCCAGCAGCGGTTCGGGAGAAGGCTACGAGCAGTACTTC
TRBV6-6	few	.	TRBJ1-5	CAIPPKTGQPQHF	TGTGCCATTCCCCCTAAGACCGGACAGCCCCAGCATTTT
TRBV20-1	.	TRBD2	TRBJ2-3	CSAHPTSRMGRYF	TGCAGTGCTCACCCGACTAGCCGAATGGGGAGGTATTTT
TRBV6-5	.	.	TRBJ1-2	CASSYYGGNYGYTF	TGTGCCAGCAGTTACTATGGCGGAAACTATGGCTACACCTTC
TRBV29-1	.	.	TRBJ2-3	CSVEFNGSGDTQYF	TGCAGCGTTGAGTTTAACGGGAGCGGAGATACGCAGTATTTT
TRBV3-1	few	.	TRBJ1-2	CASSQRQAGYGYTF	TGTGCCAGCAGCCAACGACAAGCCGGCTATGGCTACACCTTC
TRBV12-5	.	.	TRBJ2-7	CASGLVTGSKGYEQYF	TGTGCTAGTGGTTTGGTAACCGGGAGTAAAGGCTACGAGCAGTACTTC
TRBV3-1	.	.	TRBJ2-7	CASSQGGGSYEQYF	TGTGCCAGCAGCCAAGGTGGGGGGTCTTACGAGCAGTACTTC
TRBV9	.	.	TRBJ2-2	CASGKGSKAGELFF	TGTGCCAGCGGTAAAGGGTCCAAGGCCGGGGAGCTGTTTTTT
TRBV7-2	.	.	TRBJ1-5	CASSLVVGRATNQPQHF	TGTGCCAGCAGCTTAGTAGTGGGCAGGGCGACGAATCAGCCCCAGCATTTT
TRBV20-1	few	TRBD2	TRBJ2-1	CSARDPSGSYNEQFF	TGCAGTGCTAGAGATCCTAGCGGCTCCTACAATGAGCAGTTCTTC
TRBV29-1	many	.	TRBJ1-1	CSVRPGGTEAFF	TGCAGCGTGAGACCGGGCGGCACTGAAGCTTTCTTT
TRBV5-1	.	.	TRBJ2-3	CASSLRPPDTQYF	TGCGCCAGCAGCTTGCGCCCCCCAGATACGCAGTATTTT
TRBV12-3/TRBV12-4	once	.	TRBJ2-1	CACTLGRPGGNNEQFF	TGTGCCTGCACACTCGGGCGGCCAGGGGGGAACAATGAGCAGTTCTTC
TRBV5-1	few	.	TRBJ1-4	CASRSGLTNEKLFF	TGCGCCAGCAGGAGTGGTCTGACTAATGAAAAACTGTTTTTT
TRBV7-9	.	.	TRBJ1-1	CASSYPGPNTEAFF	TGTGCCAGCAGCTACCCCGGGCCGAACACTGAGGCTTTCTTT
TRBV20-1	.	.	TRBJ2-7	CSASGGSEQYF	TGCAGTGCCTCCGGGGGCTCCGAGCAGTACTTC
TRBV20-1	few	TRBD1	TRBJ2-3	CSAHRGPTDTQYF	TGCAGTGCTCACAGGGGGCCCACAGATACGCAGTATTTT
TRBV7-9	.	.	TRBJ1-5	CASSRGGGQPQHF	TGTGCCAGCAGCCGGGGGGGCGGTCAGCCCCAGCATTTT
TRBV5-1	.	TRBD2	TRBJ2-1	CASSVSGMAYNEQFF	TGCGCCAGCAGCGTTAGCGGGATGGCCTACAATGAGCAGTTCTTC
TRBV2	.	.	TRBJ2-3	CAGGRSTDTQYF	TGTGCCGGGGGACGGAGCACAGATACGCAGTATTTT
TRBV5-1	.	TRBD1	TRBJ1-1	CASSTQGGNTEAFF	TGCGCCAGCAGCACTCAGGGGGGGAACACTGAAGCTTTCTTT
TRBV29-1	once	.	TRBJ2-3	CSVAPQGVSADTQYF	TGCAGCGTTGCCCCCCAAGGCGTCAGCGCGGATACGCAGTATTTT
TRBV6-5	few	TRBD2	TRBJ2-1	CASSWSGRVGEQFF	TGTGCCAGCAGTTGGAGCGGGAGGGTCGGTGAGCAGTTCTTC
TRBV5-6	many	.	TRBJ2-2	CASSSTLPGELFF	TGTGCCAGCAGCTCGACCCTACCCGGGGAGCTGTTTTTT
TRBV3-1	few	TRBD2	TRBJ2-4	CASSQELAGGPKNIQYF	TGTGCCAGCAGCCAAGAACTAGCGGGAGGGCCCAAAAACATTCAGTACTTC
TRBV18	few	TRBD1	TRBJ2-7	CASSHGTGLYEQYF	TGTGCCAGCTCTCACGGGACAGGGTTGTACGAGCAGTACTTC
TRBV7-2	few	TRBD1	TRBJ1-1	CASTKGQQNTEAFF	TGTGCCAGCACCAAGGGACAGCAGAACACTGAAGCTTTCTTT
TRBV7-2	.	.	TRBJ1-1	CASSVRREAFF	TGTGCCAGCAGCGTTCGCCGTGAAGCTTTCTTT
TRBV20-1	few	TRBD1	TRBJ2-1	CSAAVTGTGEQFF	TGCAGTGCTGCCGTTACCGGGACAGGGGAGCAGTTCTTC
TRBV12-3/TRBV12-4	many	TRBD1	TRBJ1-4	CASSRDSNNEKLFF	TGTGCCAGCAGTCGGGACAGCAATAATGAAAAACTGTTTTTT
TRBV20-1	few	.	TRBJ1-5	CSARDHGRDNQPQHF	TGCAGTGCTAGAGATCACGGGCGGGACAATCAGCCCCAGCATTTT
TRBV6-2/TRBV6-3	.	TRBD2	TRBJ2-1	CASSYPSGNSYNEQFF	TGTGCCAGCAGTTACCCGAGCGGGAATTCCTACAATGAGCAGTTCTTC
TRBV20-1	many	.	TRBJ2-1	CSARGGNEQFF	TGCAGTGCTAGAGGAGGGAATGAGCAGTTCTTC
TRBV20-1	few	TRBD2	TRBJ2-1	CSAIRRSGISNEQFF	TGCAGTGCTATTAGGAGGAGCGGGATATCAAATGAGCAGTTCTTC
TRBV9	few	.	TRBJ1-2	CASSVDDARAYGYTF	TGTGCCAGCAGCGTAGATGATGCGCGGGCCTATGGCTACACCTTC
TRBV6-5	few	TRBD1	TRBJ2-7	CASSYLQGGRYEQYF	TGTGCCAGCAGTTACCTACAGGGGGGCCGCTACGAGCAGTACTTC
TRBV6-1	.	.	TRBJ2-3	CASSVGFLDTQYF	TGTGCCAGCAGCGTTGGATTCCTAGATACGCAGTATTTT
TRBV20-1	.	.	TRBJ1-4	CSASPAGTNEKLFF	TGCAGTGCTAGCCCGGCAGGGACTAATGAAAAACTGTTTTTT
TRBV2	few	TRBD1	TRBJ1-5	CASSEEGAFQPQHF	TGTGCCAGCAGTGAAGAGGGGGCTTTTCAGCCCCAGCATTTT
TRBV7-9	few	TRBD2	TRBJ2-1	CASRVGPTSGYNEQFF	TGTGCCAGCAGAGTAGGTCCGACTAGCGGTTACAATGAGCAGTTCTTC
TRBV3-1	.	.	TRBJ2-2	CASSQGRHTAHTGELFF	TGTGCCAGCAGCCAAGGGAGACACACAGCTCACACCGGGGAGCTGTTTTTT
TRBV15	few	.	TRBJ1-2	CATSRALANYGYTF	TGTGCCACCAGCAGAGCTTTAGCTAACTATGGCTACACCTTC
TRBV11-2	.	.	TRBJ2-1	CASSLVGVRVGNEQFF	TGTGCCAGCAGCTTAGTGGGTGTCAGGGTGGGTAATGAGCAGTTCTTC
TRBV29-1	few	.	TRBJ1-1	CSVVRGDTEAFF	TGCAGCGTTGTGAGGGGCGACACTGAAGCTTTCTTT
TRBV19	.	.	TRBJ2-2	CASSYPGANTGDLFF	TGTGCCAGTAGTTACCCGGGGGCGAACACCGGGGATCTGTTTTTT